This T cell receptor beta chain was recorded in a study of T cells expressing NK-cell markers. TCRdb reprocessed the 5' RACE reads; each CDR3 protein has one entry and no DNA is given. The sample holds 350,000 to 400,000 distinct CDR3 sequences. Germline lookup yields CDR1 SEHNR and CDR2 FQNEAQ (reference sequence). The CDR3 extends over 12 amino acids. The rearrangement joins TRBV7-9 to TRBJ2-2. This TCR was recovered from a woman aged 45-65 years in good health. The sequencing input was blood T cells: a sorted CD56 or NKG2C T cell subset, CD4+ or CD8+ T cells, or bulk PBMC T cells (not recorded which). CDR3: CASSLDAGELFF.